Each of the 29 T cell receptor beta chains below was sequenced from the same sample in a study of blood T cell repertoires in COVID-19. Using immunoSEQ multiplex PCR, the repertoire was profiled, and TCRdb retains in-frame clones only, with some absent. The repertoire holds roughly 97,000 clones, with 87% as singletons. The sample was peripheral blood. The receptor set was obtained from a man aged 50-59 years with acute or convalescent COVID-19.

The V call is TRBV28, the J call TRBJ1-1, with TRBD1 matching 9 bases. Germline V gene data show CDR1 as MDHEN and CDR2 as SYDVKM. The junction had 5 bases not matched to a gene; V was cut back by 2 bases and J by 1 base. The CDR3 is 16 residues long. The CDR3 nucleotides read TGTGCCAGCAGTTTACGAACGGGACAGGGGAACACTGAAGCTTTCTTT. This gives the protein CASSLRTGQGNTEAFF.

The V and J genes are TRBV11-3 and TRBJ2-4, with TRBD1 identical over 10 bases. This CDR3 is built from 15 residues. Germline assignment: CDR1 SGHNT and CDR2 YENEEA. Losses at the gene ends were 1 base for V and 7 bases for J; bases not matched to a gene: 4. The CDR3 loop is CASSLVGTGDNIQYF. The CDR3 bases are TGTGCCAGCAGCTTAGTAGGGACAGGGGACAACATTCAGTACTTC.

The genes are TRBV5-1 and TRBJ2-7; 10 bases are shared with TRBD2. The J segment lost 7 bases and the V segment lost 4 bases, leaving 14 bases of the junction unmatched. Germline V gene lookup returns CDR1 SGHRS and CDR2 YFSETQ. The CDR3 extends over 16 amino acids. For the CDR3, the DNA is TGCGCCAGCAGCCCGGGGGGTCCAGCGGGAGGGTTTGAGCAGTACTTC. Translating gives CASSPGGPAGGFEQYF.

The V and J genes are TRBV28 and TRBJ2-7; a possible D gene is TRBD1 (6 bases). The V end lost 7 bases, the J end lost 2 bases, and 9 bases lay between the germline ends. The germline V gene encodes CDR1 MDHEN and CDR2 SYDVKM. The length of the CDR3 is 12 residues. CDR3 sequence reads: CASNGQPYEQYF. The CDR3 DNA reads TGTGCCAGCAATGGACAGCCCTACGAGCAGTACTTC. Full variable domain (outside the CDR3, taken from reference TRBV28 and TRBJ2-7): DVKVTQSSRYLVKRTGEKVFLECVQDMDHENMFWYRQDPGLGLRLIYFSYDVKMKEKGDIPEGYSVSREKKERFSLILESASTNQTSMYLCASNGQPYEQYFGPGTRLTVT.

The V gene is TRBV6-6, the J gene TRBJ1-5; D might be TRBD1 (5 bases). Between the trimmed V and J ends, which lost 2 bases and 4 bases, there was a span of 12 bases. Germline CDR1 and CDR2: MNHNY and SVGAGI (reference sequence). CDR3 length: 15 residues. As DNA, the CDR3 is TGTGCCAGCAGTTACCGAGGGGAGGGGAATCAGCCCCAGCATTTT. It translates to CASSYRGEGNQPQHF.

The chain recombines TRBV5-6 with TRBJ1-2; D is possibly TRBD1 (6 bases). Germline V lookup: CDR1 SGHDT, CDR2 YYEEEE. V lost 6 bases to trimming and J lost 2 bases, with 14 bases between them. The length of the CDR3 is 14 residues. The CDR3 sequence: CASNVLQGNYGYTF. CDR3 DNA: TGTGCCAGCAACGTTTTACAGGGAAACTATGGCTACACCTTC.

The chain links TRBV30 to TRBJ1-3, with 10 nucleotides matching TRBD1. The V and J ends lost 7 bases and 3 bases, in that order; junction bases with no gene match: 3. The CDR3 has 13 residues. Germline V CDR1 and CDR2: GTSNPN, SVGIG (reference sequence). The chain's CDR3 is CAFDRGRGNTIYF. CDR3 bases: TGTGCCTTTGACAGGGGGCGTGGAAACACCATATATTTT.

This chain uses TRBV11-2 with TRBJ2-1; 7 positions agree with TRBD1. From germline, CDR1 is SGHAT and CDR2 FQNNGV. CDR3 size: 15 residues. V shed 5 bases, J shed 8 bases, and the junction held 12 bases outside the gene matches. The CDR3 DNA reads TGTGCCAGCAGCCCTTACTTGACAGGGATCCATGAGCAGTTCTTC. Protein sequence: CASSPYLTGIHEQFF.

The chain uses TRBV18 and TRBJ1-5, with TRBD1 identical over 9 bases. V gave up 8 bases and J gave up 4 bases; unmatched junction bases: 12. CDR1 is KGHSH, CDR2 LQKENI, per germline. This CDR3 spans 16 amino acids. The CDR3 protein is CASAGPGTGPNQPQHF. The CDR3 coding sequence is TGTGCCAGCGCCGGGCCCGGGACAGGGCCAAATCAGCCCCAGCATTTT.

The chain has TRBV2 and TRBJ2-2; possible D gene TRBD2, 6 bases. Per germline, CDR1 SNHLY and CDR2 FYNNEI. This CDR3 is 16 amino acids long. With 4 bases removed from V and 2 bases from J, the gap between germline ends came to 14 bases. The CDR3 bases are TGTGCCAGCAGTGCACACGGGGCGGGAAACACCGGGGAGCTGTTTTTT. It yields the protein CASSAHGAGNTGELFF.

V and J are TRBV28 and TRBJ1-3; D uncertain. Germline V CDR1 and CDR2: MDHEN, SYDVKM. The CDR3 totals 16 residues. Trimming left V 6 bases short and J 8 bases short, with 23 bases between. The CDR3 loop reads CASSSSERLESYTIYF. The CDR3 DNA sequence: TGTGCCAGCAGCTCATCAGAGAGGCTAGAGAGCTACACCATATATTTT.

The rearrangement links TRBV24-1 to TRBJ2-1, with TRBD2 identical over 15 bases. J gave up 8 bases and V 2 bases, and 6 bases lay outside the gene matches. The germline CDR1 and CDR2 sequences are KGHDR and SFDVKD. CDR3 length: 17 residues. As DNA, the CDR3 is TGTGCCACCAGTGATTCTGGGACTAGCGGGAGGCCTCATGAGCAGTTCTTC. It encodes CATSDSGTSGRPHEQFF.

This clone has a single count. The rearrangement joins TRBV3-1 (or the pseudogene TRBV3-2) to TRBJ1-2; TRBD1 matches at 8 bases. The J segment lost 7 bases and the V segment lost 4 bases, leaving 14 bases of the junction unmatched. This CDR3 is 16 amino acids long. CDR1 LGHDT and CDR2 YNNKEL come from the germline V gene (reference sequence). CDR3 DNA: TGTGCCAGCAGCCTAAAAGGACAGGGACGATCGGCTGGCTACACCTTC. Amino acid sequence: CASSLKGQGRSAGYTF.

The rearrangement joins TRBV2 to TRBJ1-5; D possibly corresponds to TRBD1 (6 bases). CDR1 is SNHLY and CDR2 is FYNNEI in the germline V gene. The length of the CDR3 is 14 residues. The V gene lost 5 bases and the J gene lost 1 base, with 9 bases spanning the gap. CDR3 in DNA: TGTGCCAGCAGTCCCGACAGGAGCAATCAGCCCCAGCATTTT. It yields the protein CASSPDRSNQPQHF. Combining the CDR3 with reference TRBV2 and TRBJ1-5 gives the whole variable domain EPEVTQTPSHQVTQMGQEVILRCVPISNHLYFYWYRQILGQKVEFLVSFYNNEISEKSEIFDDQFSVERPDGSNFTLKIRSTKLEDSAMYFCASSPDRSNQPQHFGDGTRLSIL.

The chain links TRBV9 to TRBJ1-3, with 10 bases that match TRBD1. V shed 3 bases and J 6 bases; nucleotides not matched to a gene: 6. The CDR3 spans 15 residues. The germline V gene encodes CDR1 SGDLS and CDR2 YYNGEE. This chain's CDR3 is CASSDDRGLENTIYF. CDR3 DNA: TGTGCCAGCAGCGACGACAGGGGGCTAGAAAACACCATATATTTT. The full variable domain, its missing parts supplied by reference TRBV9 and TRBJ1-3, is DSGVTQTPKHLITATGQRVTLRCSPRSGDLSVYWYQQSLDQGLQFLIQYYNGEERAKGNILERFSAQQFPDLHSELNLSSLELGDSALYFCASSDDRGLENTIYFGEGSWLTVV.

This chain links TRBV21-1 with TRBJ2-5; TRBD2 reflects the table's D call only, with no check against the DNA. TRBV21-1 is a documented pseudogene. The CDR3 contains 15 residues. For the CDR3, the DNA is TGTGCCAGCAGCGTCACACTAGCGGACCAAGAGACCCAGTACTTC. Its translation is CASSVTLADQETQYF.

The J gene is TRBJ2-7, the V gene TRBV27, with TRBD1 as a possible D gene (5 bases). The CDR3 has 16 residues. CDR1 is MNHEY and CDR2 is SMNVEV in the germline V gene (reference sequence). The ends were cut back, 4 bases at V and 0 bases at J, with 16 bases in the middle. CDR3 loop: CASSSITGITSYEQYF. CDR3 DNA: TGTGCCAGCAGTTCGATAACAGGAATTACCTCCTACGAGCAGTACTTC.

The gene calls are TRBV19 and TRBJ1-2, with a possible D match to TRBD1 (5 bases). Trimming left V 2 bases short and J 1 base short, with 17 bases between. From germline, CDR1 is LNHDA and CDR2 SQIVND (reference sequence). This CDR3 region has 17 residues. CDR3 amino acids: CASSITGDSSYNYGYTF. CDR3 nucleotides: TGTGCCAGTAGTATAACCGGGGACTCTAGCTATAACTATGGCTACACCTTC.

This clone was recorded once. The gene calls are TRBV28 and TRBJ1-4; D possibly corresponds to TRBD1 (5 bases). CDR1 and CDR2 from the germline V gene are MDHEN and SYDVKM. CDR3 size: 15 residues. V lost 4 bases and J lost 5, with 14 bases in between. CDR3 DNA sequence: TGTGCCAGCAGTTCCCCTGGGGGGGAAAATGAAAAACTGTTTTTT. Translation gives CASSSPGGENEKLFF.

In its sample, this clone was seen a few times. CDR3 in DNA: TGCGCCAGCAGCCCCCTGGGGACAGGGGTGAAGAACACTGAAGCTTTCTTT. Translating it yields CASSPLGTGVKNTEAFF. The chain couples TRBV5-1 to TRBJ1-1; 10 nucleotides line up with TRBD1. The CDR3 sequence is 17 residues long. V lost 4 bases, J lost 1 base, and 10 bases stayed unmatched. Germline CDR1 is SGHRS and CDR2 is YFSETQ.

This clone was found once. This chain connects TRBV27 to TRBJ2-3, with D perhaps TRBD2 (7 bases). CDR1 is MNHEY, CDR2 SMNVEV, per germline (reference sequence). V was clipped by 1 base and J by 5 bases, with 13 bases between them. This CDR3 contains 15 residues. CDR3 DNA sequence: TGTGCCAGCAGTTTATATAGGGGGGGAGTAGATACGCAGTATTTT. It translates to CASSLYRGGVDTQYF.

V gene TRBV19 combines with J gene TRBJ1-3; 10 bases line up with TRBD1. Germline trimming cut 1 base from V and 1 base from J; bases unmatched to any gene: 4. CDR3 length equals 17 residues. Germline assignment: CDR1 LNHDA and CDR2 SQIVND (reference sequence). The CDR3 protein is CASSIGQGAISGNTIYF. In DNA form, the CDR3 reads TGTGCCAGTAGTATAGGACAGGGGGCCATTTCTGGAAACACCATATATTTT.

The chain combines TRBV12-3 or TRBV12-4 with TRBJ1-6, with 7 nucleotides matching TRBD1. The trim removed 2 bases at V and 9 bases at J, leaving 1 base unmatched. This CDR3 has 13 residues. In DNA, the CDR3 is TGTGCCAGCAGTTTAACAGGGGTTTCACCCCTCCACTTT. It codes for CASSLTGVSPLHF.

This clone was found once. The chain recombines TRBV5-1 with TRBJ1-1; the D gene is possibly TRBD1 (6 bases). The ends were cut back, 0 bases at V and 1 base at J, with 13 bases in the middle. The CDR3 runs to 16 residues. Germline V gives CDR1 SGHRS, CDR2 YFSETQ. The CDR3 protein is CASSLGGGSANTEAFF. The CDR3 region has the DNA TGCGCCAGCAGCTTGGGAGGGGGTAGTGCGAACACTGAAGCTTTCTTT.

Turning to this clone: A junction end diverges from the germline sequence, so it may reflect a read error. The genes are TRBV28 and TRBJ2-3; 11 bases map to TRBD2. CDR1 MDHEN and CDR2 SYDVKM come from the germline V gene. CDR3 length: 13 amino acids. The CDR3 sequence: CASSSPTSGSFGF. DNA for the CDR3: TGTGCCAGCAGTTCACCTACTAGCGGGAGTTTTGGGTTT.

The chain couples TRBV12-3 or TRBV12-4 to TRBJ1-2, with 7 bases aligning to TRBD1. This CDR3 region has 13 residues. J was trimmed by 5 bases and V by 7 bases; bases with no gene match: 7. The CDR3 coding sequence is TGTGCCAGCAAACAGGGGTCAGGTTATGGCTACACCTTC. It translates to CASKQGSGYGYTF.

This chain joins TRBV30 and TRBJ1-4; a possible D gene is TRBD1 (5 bases). This CDR3 is 11 amino acids long. Per the germline V gene, CDR1 is GTSNPN and CDR2 is SVGIG (reference sequence). The V gene lost 6 bases and the J gene lost 6 bases, with 8 bases spanning the gap. In nucleotides, the CDR3 is TGTGCCTGTGACAGAGATGAAAAACTGTTTTTT. Translated: CACDRDEKLFF.

The chain employs TRBV7-7 and TRBJ2-3, with D unresolved. V was cut by 0 bases and J by 4 bases, with 5 bases left in between. The V gene's germline CDR1 is SSHAT and CDR2 FNYEAQ (reference sequence). The CDR3 loop spans 13 amino acids. The CDR3 sequence: CASSLALADTQYF. The CDR3, as DNA: TGTGCCAGCAGCTTAGCGCTAGCAGATACGCAGTATTTT.

The J gene is TRBJ2-5, the V gene TRBV5-4; 8 bases map to TRBD2. Germline CDR1 and CDR2: SGHNT and YYREEE (reference sequence). The CDR3 has 16 amino acids. The J segment lost 5 bases and the V segment lost 1 base, leaving 10 bases of the junction unmatched. CDR3 region: CASSLRSSGPQETQYF. CDR3 coding DNA: TGTGCCAGCAGCTTGCGGTCTAGCGGGCCCCAGGAGACCCAGTACTTC.